The 15 T cell receptor beta chains reported below all come from one sample, sequenced in a study of T cell changes during pregnancy in multiple sclerosis. TCRdb's table, derived via immunoSEQ multiplex PCR, lists solely in-frame clones and lacks some. The table shows under 55,000 clones, with approximately 91% occurring only once. The sample was PBMCs (not recorded whether the cells were cultured). Receptors originate from a female donor with multiple sclerosis, enrolled in a pregnancy study.

This clone was found once. V gene TRBV9 combines with J gene TRBJ2-3; D may be TRBD1 (5 bases). CDR3 length: 15 amino acids. From germline, CDR1 is SGDLS and CDR2 YYNGEE. Trimming cost V 3 bases and J 1 base, with 12 bases left between them. CDR3 protein: CASSAISTGTDTQYF. The CDR3 DNA sequence: TGTGCCAGCAGCGCCATTTCGACAGGCACAGATACGCAGTATTTT.

The rearrangement uses TRBV4-3 and TRBJ1-6; a possible D gene is TRBD1 (6 bases). The CDR3 extends over 18 amino acids. Trimming stripped 0 bases from V and 6 bases from J, with 18 bases between. The germline CDR1 and CDR2 sequences are LGHNA and YSLEER. CDR3 residues: CASSQELQGWGVNSPLHF. Here the CDR3 DNA reads TGCGCCAGCAGCCAAGAACTTCAGGGGTGGGGTGTTAATTCACCCCTCCACTTT.

This clone was observed once. The chain uses TRBV28 and TRBJ2-7, with D uncertain. This CDR3 region has 13 residues. CDR1 MDHEN and CDR2 SYDVKM come from the germline V gene. V gave up 6 bases and J gave up 7 bases, with 16 bases separating them. The CDR3, as DNA: TGTGCCAGCAGAGCTCCGATCCCGTGGGAGCAGTACTTC. Amino acid sequence: CASRAPIPWEQYF.

The chain joins TRBV6-5 to TRBJ2-7; D is undetermined. The CDR3 extends over 11 amino acids. Trimming took 6 bases from V and 11 from J, leaving 14 bases between them. Germline CDR1 reads MNHEY; CDR2 reads SVGAGI. This chain's CDR3 is CASSPDLFEYF. CDR3 in DNA: TGTGCCAGCAGCCCGGACCTCTTCGAGTACTTC.

The genes are TRBV23-1 and TRBJ2-7; 7 positions agree with TRBD1. TRBV23-1 is designated an ORF whose function remains uncertain. V lost 3 bases and J lost 1; bases outside the gene matches: 9. This CDR3 region has 16 residues. CDR3 in amino acids: CASSHLWTGESYEQYF. CDR3 nucleotides: TGCGCCAGCAGTCACCTATGGACAGGTGAGTCCTACGAGCAGTACTTC.

The chain employs TRBV18 and TRBJ2-7; D gene uncertain. This CDR3 is 16 amino acids long. V was clipped by 2 bases and J by 0 bases, with 14 bases between them. Germline V CDR1 and CDR2: KGHSH, LQKENI. The CDR3, as DNA: TGTGCCAGCTCACCAGCGGCGGCTGGTAGCTCCTACGAGCAGTACTTC. Translated, it gives CASSPAAAGSSYEQYF.

The rearrangement links TRBV4-1 to TRBJ2-3; the D is unclear. Germline CDR1 and CDR2: MGHRA and YSYEKL. This CDR3 region has 13 residues. V was cut by 1 base and J by 6 bases, with 8 bases left in between. The chain's CDR3 is CASSQVGTDTQYF. Here the CDR3 DNA reads TGCGCCAGCAGCCAAGTTGGTACGGATACGCAGTATTTT.

The CDR3 DNA reads TGTGCCAGCAGCTTAGGTCGGATTGACTACGAGCAGTACTTC. Amino acid sequence: CASSLGRIDYEQYF. V gene TRBV5-6 combines with J gene TRBJ2-7; D gene unclear. The germline gives CDR1 SGHDT, CDR2 YYEEEE. The CDR3 runs 14 residues. V was cut by 2 bases and J by 3 bases, with 12 bases left in between.

The chain links TRBV7-9 to TRBJ2-3, with 8 bases aligning to TRBD2. CDR3 length: 14 amino acids. J lost 6 bases, V lost 8 bases, and 10 bases had no gene match. Germline values: CDR1 SEHNR, CDR2 FQNEAQ (reference sequence). CDR3 sequence: CASAGGGSADTQYF. CDR3 nucleotide sequence: TGTGCCAGCGCGGGCGGGGGGAGCGCGGATACGCAGTATTTT.

V is TRBV5-8 and J is TRBJ2-3, with 14 nucleotides matching TRBD2. Trimming cost V 4 bases and J 3 bases; bases outside gene matches: 4. The germline V gene has CDR1 SGHTS and CDR2 YDEGEE. This CDR3 spans 16 amino acids. The CDR3 spells CASSLGTSGSTDTQYF. The CDR3 DNA sequence: TGTGCCAGCAGCCTCGGGACTAGCGGGAGTACAGATACGCAGTATTTT. Full variable domain (missing parts from reference TRBV5-8 and TRBJ2-3): EAGVTQSPTHLIKTRGQQATLRCSPISGHTSVYWYQQALGLGLQFLLWYDEGEERNRGNFPPRFSGRQFPNYSSELNVNALELEDSALYLCASSLGTSGSTDTQYFGPGTRLTVL.

The rearrangement joins TRBV19 to TRBJ1-5; 9 positions agree with TRBD1. The CDR3 totals 16 residues. Germline V gene sequence: CDR1 LNHDA, CDR2 SQIVND (reference sequence). Germline trimming cut 4 bases from V and 4 bases from J; bases unmatched to any gene: 8. The CDR3 DNA reads as TGTGCCAGTAGTACTCCCGGGACAGGGAGAAATCAGCCCCAGCATTTT. Translating gives CASSTPGTGRNQPQHF.

This chain joins TRBV27 and TRBJ1-1; TRBD1 might be the D (5 bases). This CDR3 contains 14 residues. Per the germline V gene, CDR1 is MNHEY and CDR2 is SMNVEV (reference sequence). V lost 9 bases and J 4 bases, leaving 18 bases between the germline ends. The CDR3 region is CASQTRTWGTEAFF. The CDR3 DNA reads TGTGCCAGTCAGACCAGGACATGGGGCACTGAAGCTTTCTTT.

The chain employs TRBV5-1 and TRBJ2-1; 9 nucleotides agree with TRBD2. Germline V gene data show CDR1 as SGHRS and CDR2 as YFSETQ. V trimming: 0 bases; J trimming: 7 bases; junction bases outside the gene matches: 8. This CDR3 has 16 amino acids. The CDR3 nucleotides read TGCGCCAGCAGCTTGGAGGGACTAGCCGCGGGGAATGAGCAGTTCTTC. Amino acids: CASSLEGLAAGNEQFF.

The rearrangement joins TRBV4-1 to TRBJ1-4; the D gene is possibly TRBD1 (5 bases). V was trimmed by 4 bases and J by 5 bases, leaving 17 bases between them. The CDR3 has 16 residues. The germline V gene has CDR1 MGHRA and CDR2 YSYEKL. CDR3 coding DNA: TGCGCCAGCAGCCCCTATGGGACTGCAGAGAATGAAAAACTGTTTTTT. Amino acid sequence: CASSPYGTAENEKLFF.

The V and J genes are TRBV27 and TRBJ2-5; TRBD2 is a possible D gene (6 bases). Trimming stripped 6 bases from V and 0 bases from J, with 11 bases between. Germline CDR1 MNHEY, CDR2 SMNVEV (reference sequence). This CDR3 is built from 14 residues. The CDR3 nucleotides are TGTGCCAGCAGCCAGGGACTGTACCAAGAGACCCAGTACTTC. It codes for CASSQGLYQETQYF.